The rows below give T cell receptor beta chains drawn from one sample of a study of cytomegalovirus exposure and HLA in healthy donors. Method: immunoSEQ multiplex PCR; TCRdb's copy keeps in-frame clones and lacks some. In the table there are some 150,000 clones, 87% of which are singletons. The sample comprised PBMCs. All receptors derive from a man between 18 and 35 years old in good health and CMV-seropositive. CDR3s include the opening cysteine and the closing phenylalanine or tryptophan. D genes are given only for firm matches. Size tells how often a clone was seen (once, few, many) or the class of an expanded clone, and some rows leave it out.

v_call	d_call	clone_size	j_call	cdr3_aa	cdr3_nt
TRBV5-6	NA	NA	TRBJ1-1	CASSSRGGNTEAFF	TGTGCCAGCAGCAGTCGAGGGGGGAACACTGAAGCTTTCTTT
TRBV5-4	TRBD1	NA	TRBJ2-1	CASSTPTGAFNEQFF	TGTGCCAGCTCTACCCCGACAGGGGCTTTCAATGAGCAGTTCTTC
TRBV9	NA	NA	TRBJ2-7	CASSAGVGPSYEQYF	TGTGCCAGCAGCGCGGGGGTCGGGCCCTCCTACGAGCAGTACTTC
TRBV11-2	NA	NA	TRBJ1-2	CASSTPGTTGYTF	TGTGCCAGCAGCACCCCCGGGACAACTGGCTACACCTTC
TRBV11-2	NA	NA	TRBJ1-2	CASSLTEDGYTF	TGTGCCAGCAGCCTGACAGAGGATGGCTACACCTTC
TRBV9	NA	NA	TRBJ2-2	CASSVGAANTGELFF	TGTGCCAGCAGCGTAGGAGCGGCGAACACCGGGGAGCTGTTTTTT
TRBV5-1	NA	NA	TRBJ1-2	CASSVQGNNYGYTF	TGCGCCAGCAGCGTTCAGGGTAATAACTATGGCTACACCTTC
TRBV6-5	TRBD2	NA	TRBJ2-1	CASSYSIAGGAYEQFF	TGTGCCAGCAGTTACTCGATAGCGGGGGGGGCCTATGAGCAGTTCTTC
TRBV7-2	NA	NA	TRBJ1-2	CASSSLGRANYGYTF	TGTGCCAGCAGCTCGCTGGGCCGCGCCAACTATGGCTACACCTTC
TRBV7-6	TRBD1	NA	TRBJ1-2	CASGPNLGQTNYGYTF	TGTGCCAGCGGACCTAACCTGGGACAGACTAACTATGGCTACACCTTC
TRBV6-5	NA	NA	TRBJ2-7	CASSQKGGEQYF	TGTGCCAGCAGCCAGAAAGGGGGCGAGCAGTACTTC
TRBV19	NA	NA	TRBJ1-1	CASSIWGVNTEAFF	TGTGCCAGTAGTATCTGGGGAGTGAACACTGAAGCTTTCTTT
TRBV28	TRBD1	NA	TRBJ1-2	CASSLGTGGYGYTF	TGTGCCAGCAGTCTTGGGACAGGGGGCTATGGCTACACCTTC
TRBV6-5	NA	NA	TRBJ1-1	CASQAGAETEAFF	TGTGCCAGCCAGGCGGGGGCGGAAACTGAAGCTTTCTTT
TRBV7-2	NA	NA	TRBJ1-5	CASSPPPGPNQPQHF	TGTGCCAGCAGCCCACCGCCGGGTCCCAATCAGCCCCAGCATTTT
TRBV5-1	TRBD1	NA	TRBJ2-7	CASSLSGQGYEQYF	TGCGCCAGCAGCCTATCGGGACAGGGTTACGAGCAGTACTTC
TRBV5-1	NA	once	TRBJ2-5	CASSLSGLQETQYF	TGCGCCAGCAGCTTGAGCGGACTACAAGAGACCCAGTACTTC
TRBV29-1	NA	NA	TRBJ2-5	CSVDSFPRQETQYF	TGCAGCGTTGACTCCTTCCCCAGACAAGAGACCCAGTACTTC
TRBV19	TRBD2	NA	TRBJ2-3	CAAGLAGDTQYF	TGTGCAGCGGGACTAGCAGGAGATACGCAGTATTTT
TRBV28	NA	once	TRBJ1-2	CASSLPLRSAIYGYTF	TGTGCCAGCAGTTTACCCCTCAGGTCCGCTATCTATGGCTACACCTTC
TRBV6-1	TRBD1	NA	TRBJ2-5	CASSADREETQYF	TGTGCCAGCAGTGCGGACAGGGAAGAGACCCAGTACTTC
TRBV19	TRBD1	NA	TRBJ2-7	CASSTDRAGSYEQYF	TGTGCCAGTAGTACGGACAGGGCCGGCAGCTACGAGCAGTACTTC
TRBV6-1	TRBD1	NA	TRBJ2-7	CASSEPRQGAGEQYF	TGTGCCAGCAGTGAACCACGGCAGGGGGCGGGAGAGCAGTACTTC
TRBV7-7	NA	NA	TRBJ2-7	CASSLDPGSSEQYF	TGTGCTAGCAGCTTAGATCCGGGATCCAGCGAGCAGTACTTC
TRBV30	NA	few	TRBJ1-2	CAWSSGQLNGYTF	TGTGCCTGGAGTAGTGGGCAGCTCAATGGCTACACCTTC
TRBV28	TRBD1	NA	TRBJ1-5	CASSPWDRGQPQHF	TGTGCCAGCAGCCCCTGGGACAGGGGACAGCCCCAGCATTTT
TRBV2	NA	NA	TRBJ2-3	CASRSVTDTQYF	TGTGCCAGCAGGTCTGTCACAGATACGCAGTATTTT
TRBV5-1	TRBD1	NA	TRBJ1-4	CASSSGTGVEKLFF	TGCGCCAGCAGCTCGGGGACAGGGGTCGAAAAACTGTTTTTT
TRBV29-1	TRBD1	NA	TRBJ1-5	CSVGQTGNQPQHF	TGCAGCGTGGGACAGACGGGCAATCAGCCCCAGCATTTT
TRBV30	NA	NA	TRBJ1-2	CAWSPPERRVYGYTF	TGTGCCTGGAGTCCTCCGGAGAGAAGAGTCTATGGCTACACCTTC
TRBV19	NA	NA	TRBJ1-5	CASSWEGDQPQHF	TGTGCCAGTAGTTGGGAGGGGGATCAGCCCCAGCATTTT
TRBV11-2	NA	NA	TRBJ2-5	CASSVQGTQYF	TGTGCCAGCAGCGTTCAGGGGACCCAGTACTTC
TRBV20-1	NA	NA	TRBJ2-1	CSAYRNEQFF	TGCAGTGCGTACAGGAATGAGCAGTTCTTC
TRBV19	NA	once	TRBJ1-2	CASRGTRGYTF	TGTGCCAGTAGAGGTACTAGAGGCTACACCTTC
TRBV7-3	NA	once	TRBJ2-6	CASSFNAGANVLTF	TGTGCCAGCAGCTTTAATGCTGGGGCCAACGTCCTGACTTTC
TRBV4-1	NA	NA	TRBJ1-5	CASNNQGANQPQHF	TGCGCCAGCAACAACCAAGGGGCCAATCAGCCCCAGCATTTT
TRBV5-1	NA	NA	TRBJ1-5	CASRIDRDSNQPQHF	TGCGCCAGCAGAATCGACAGAGATAGCAATCAGCCCCAGCATTTT
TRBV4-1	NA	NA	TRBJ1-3	CASGPSGSGNTIYF	TGCGCCAGCGGACCATCCGGGAGTGGAAACACCATATATTTT
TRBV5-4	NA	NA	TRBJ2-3	CASSLRLVLPDTQYF	TGTGCCAGCAGCTTGAGGCTAGTTCTGCCAGATACGCAGTATTTT
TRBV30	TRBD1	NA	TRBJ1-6	CAWSDRGNSPLHF	TGTGCCTGGAGTGACAGGGGGAATTCACCCCTCCACTTT
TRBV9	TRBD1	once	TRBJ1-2	CASSDQGAVGYGYTF	TGTGCCAGCAGCGATCAGGGGGCCGTAGGGTATGGCTACACCTTC
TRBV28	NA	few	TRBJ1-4	CASSSVATNEKLFF	TGTGCCAGCAGTTCAGTCGCAACTAATGAAAAACTGTTTTTT
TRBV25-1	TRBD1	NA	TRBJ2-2	CASRKVDRGLFF	TGTGCCAGCAGAAAAGTCGACAGGGGGCTGTTTTTT
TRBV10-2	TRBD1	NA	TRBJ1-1	CASSTRRDRMNTEAFF	TGCGCCAGCAGCACCAGGAGGGACAGAATGAACACTGAAGCTTTCTTT
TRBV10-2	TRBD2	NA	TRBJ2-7	CASRTSGRSYEQYF	TGCGCCAGCAGAACTAGCGGGAGAAGTTACGAGCAGTACTTC
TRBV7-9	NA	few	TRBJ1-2	CAILLGGLGGYTF	TGTGCCATCCTACTCGGTGGACTGGGTGGCTACACCTTC
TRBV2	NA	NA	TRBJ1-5	CASSAGQNQPQHF	TGTGCCAGCAGTGCTGGACAGAATCAGCCCCAGCATTTT
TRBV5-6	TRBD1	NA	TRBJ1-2	CASSDDRGGGYTF	TGTGCCAGCAGTGATGACAGGGGCGGTGGCTACACCTTC
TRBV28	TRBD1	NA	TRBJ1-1	CASTPGTQGANTEAFF	TGTGCCAGCACCCCAGGGACACAGGGGGCTAACACTGAAGCTTTCTTT
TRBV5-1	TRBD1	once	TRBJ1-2	CASRTTGLGYGYTF	TGCGCCAGCAGGACGACAGGGTTGGGATATGGCTACACCTTC